Presented here are 7 T cell receptor beta chains from one specimen sequenced in a study of blood T cells in healthy people across ages. A second PCR of 7 to 11 cycles used a sample-barcoded 5' primer and a J-beta primer mix. TCRdb reanalysed the 5' RACE reads using MiXCR and keeps one entry per CDR3 protein. The data contain about a million distinct CDR3 sequences, roughly 51% of them singletons. Sequenced input: blood. These receptor sequences come from an older woman in good health.

This clonotype turned up a few times. V is TRBV28 and J is TRBJ2-7; maybe TRBD1 (8 bases). The CDR3 totals 12 residues. Germline CDR1 MDHEN, CDR2 SYDVKM. V dropped 11 bases and J dropped 4 bases, with 15 bases sitting between them. The CDR3 nucleotides read TGTGCCGGAGGACAGGGAGGGTACGAGCAGTACTTC. It encodes CAGGQGGYEQYF.

Remarks on this clonotype: Relative to the germline gene, one junction end is altered; a read error may explain this. The J gene is TRBJ2-7, the V gene TRBV11-2; D is possibly TRBD2 (5 bases). The germline V gene has CDR1 SGHAT and CDR2 FQNNGV. This CDR3 spans 15 amino acids. CDR3 DNA: TGTGCCGGCAGTTCCGAGCGGAGACCAGCCTACGAGCAGTACTTC. Amino acid sequence: CAGSSERRPAYEQYF.

The chain uses TRBV4-1 and TRBJ2-3; D is undetermined. The germline V gene encodes CDR1 MGHRA and CDR2 YSYEKL. Trimming stripped 1 base from V and 0 bases from J, with 11 bases between. The CDR3 loop spans 16 amino acids. This chain's CDR3 is CASSQGLETSTDTQYF. CDR3 sequence (DNA): TGCGCCAGCAGCCAAGGACTGGAAACTAGCACAGATACGCAGTATTTT.

The chain links TRBV19 to TRBJ1-5, with D tentatively TRBD1 (5 bases). Trimming took 6 bases from V and 1 from J, leaving 16 bases between them. This CDR3 is 16 amino acids long. Per the germline V gene, CDR1 is LNHDA and CDR2 is SQIVND (reference sequence). The DNA of the CDR3 is TGTGCCAGTAGCAAGGCGGGGCCGGCGAGCAATCAGCCCCAGCATTTT. Translation gives CASSKAGPASNQPQHF.

This chain connects TRBV20-1 to TRBJ2-5; D remains unclear. The V and J ends lost 6 bases and 4 bases respectively, with 15 bases between them. This CDR3 comprises 13 residues. Germline-derived CDR1 and CDR2 are DFQATT and SNEGSKA (reference sequence). The CDR3 loop reads CSAQRGRGETQYF. DNA of the CDR3: TGCAGTGCCCAACGTGGGCGCGGAGAGACCCAGTACTTC.

This clonotype was seen more than once but under ten times. The rearrangement links TRBV6-6 to TRBJ2-4; TRBD1 matches at 10 bases. Germline V gene data show CDR1 as MNHNY and CDR2 as SVGAGI (reference sequence). CDR3 length: 17 amino acids. J lost 0 bases, V lost 4 bases, and 6 bases had no gene match. The CDR3 DNA reads TGTGCCAGCAGTTCTACCGACAGGGGGCTAGCCAAAAACATTCAGTACTTC. This encodes CASSSTDRGLAKNIQYF.

This clonotype was recorded at least ten times. The J gene is TRBJ2-7, the V gene TRBV7-2; weak D call: TRBD2 (6 bases). This CDR3 contains 13 residues. The germline CDR1 and CDR2 sequences are SGHTA and FQGNSA. V was pared by 4 bases and J by 9 bases, with 16 bases between. The CDR3 DNA follows: TGTGCCAGCAGCTCCATGACTAGAGCGGCGCAGTACTTC. Translated, it gives CASSSMTRAAQYF.